This T cell receptor beta chain comes out of a study of T-cell memory formation after mild COVID-19. TCRdb reprocessed the 5' RACE reads with MiXCR, giving one entry per CDR3 protein. The sample gives about 100,000 distinct CDR3 sequences, 15% to 20% of which show up once; roughly 6% is in the top ten. As for this clonotype: Its antigen is unidentified.

V was cut by 1 base and J by 1 base, with 11 bases left in between. This CDR3 contains 15 residues. The germline V gene has CDR1 SGHRS and CDR2 YFSETQ. Overall study findings and caveats: Second-wave clones peaking on day 37 lacked confirmed SARS-CoV-2 specificity.

The chain is built from TRBV5-1 and TRBJ1-1; D unclear. The sequence was obtained from a young man who had mild COVID-19 (a few samples of this study predate the infection). Cell type and time point are not known. Material for sequencing was PBMCs or a T cell subset sorted from them (not recorded which). The CDR3, as DNA: TGCGCCAGCAGCTTGTCTCTGGTACAGAACACTGAAGCTTTCTTT. It specifies CASSLSLVQNTEAFF.